A single sample gave rise to the 7 T cell receptor beta chains below, sequenced in a study of blood T cell repertoires in COVID-19. The data were produced by immunoSEQ multiplex PCR, yet TCRdb's version contains in-frame clones alone and is incomplete. Among some 68,000 clones, 80% to 95% were seen once, and the ten largest hold under 0.65%. Specimen: peripheral blood. Receptor source: a man between 45 and 60 years old with COVID-19, enrolled during active disease.

Written as DNA, the CDR3 is TGTGCCAGCAGTTACTCGCCCGTCCCGAGAGCGGGGCAGTATTTT. Protein: CASSYSPVPRAGQYF. V and J are TRBV6-5 and TRBJ2-3; D perhaps matches TRBD2 (6 bases). Germline V gives CDR1 MNHEY, CDR2 SVGAGI. V was cut by 0 bases and J by 11 bases, with 18 bases left in between. The CDR3 spans 15 residues.

This chain links TRBV27 with TRBJ2-2; 9 positions agree with TRBD2. The CDR3 runs to 15 residues. Germline CDR1 MNHEY, CDR2 SMNVEV (reference sequence). Losses at the gene ends were 7 bases for V and 8 bases for J; bases not matched to a gene: 11. The CDR3 DNA reads as TGTGCCAGCAATATTCGAGCGGGAGGTACAGGGGAGCTGTTTTTT. Translation: CASNIRAGGTGELFF.

The chain combines TRBV15 with TRBJ2-7; 9 nucleotides line up with TRBD1. Trimming took 8 bases from V and 6 from J; bases not matched to a gene: 2. The CDR3 is 11 amino acids. Germline-derived CDR1 and CDR2 are LNHNV and YYDKDF (reference sequence). The CDR3 nucleotides are TGTGCCACCGCGACAGGGGGCGAGCAGTACTTC. Its protein is CATATGGEQYF.

The rearrangement joins TRBV7-9 to TRBJ2-1; 7 bases are a match to TRBD2. The CDR3 is made up of 16 amino acids. The trim removed 5 bases at V and 7 bases at J, leaving 14 bases unmatched. Germline V gene data show CDR1 as SEHNR and CDR2 as FQNEAQ (reference sequence). The CDR3 loop is CASSTSTSRRENEQFF. CDR3 sequence (DNA): TGTGCCAGCAGCACGTCGACTAGCAGAAGAGAGAATGAGCAGTTCTTC.

This chain connects TRBV4-3 to TRBJ2-5, with TRBD2 identical over 10 bases. V trimming: 0 bases; J trimming: 3 bases; junction bases outside the gene matches: 13. Germline-derived CDR1 and CDR2 are LGHNA and YSLEER. CDR3 length: 19 residues. The CDR3: CASSQDAGTAGGRKETQYF. The CDR3 DNA sequence: TGCGCCAGCAGCCAAGATGCGGGGACAGCGGGAGGGAGAAAAGAGACCCAGTACTTC.

V usage is TRBV6-5 and J usage is TRBJ1-5; the D is unclear. This CDR3 comprises 15 residues. V lost 7 bases to trimming and J lost 0 bases, with 13 bases between them. Looked up from germline, CDR1 is MNHEY and CDR2 is SVGAGI. CDR3 nucleotides: TGTGCCAGCATGAGAAGAACTAATAGCAATCAGCCCCAGCATTTT. Translation: CASMRRTNSNQPQHF.

This clone was recorded once. This chain uses TRBV5-1 with TRBJ2-3; the D gene is possibly TRBD1 (6 bases). Trimming shortened V by 4 bases and J by 5 bases, and 11 bases separated the two germline ends. The CDR3 is made up of 13 amino acids. Germline-derived CDR1 and CDR2 are SGHRS and YFSETQ. CDR3 amino acids: CASSVDSRDTQYF. CDR3 DNA: TGCGCCAGCAGCGTGGACAGTAGAGATACGCAGTATTTT.